The 16 T cell receptor beta chains listed next were all sequenced from one sample in a study of CD8 T cells in Susac syndrome. Random hexamers were used to reverse transcribe an amount of roughly 0.5 to 1 ug RNA. TCRdb itself ran the immunoSEQ multiplex PCR reads through MiXCR, one entry per CDR3 protein. The sample consists of hundreds of thousands of distinct CDR3 sequences, 65% to 90% of them appearing once. The sequenced sample consisted of CD8+ T cells from PBMCs. These receptors all come from a human donor with multiple sclerosis.

J is TRBJ2-3 and V is TRBV5-6; D may be TRBD1 (7 bases). This CDR3 region has 16 residues. V lost 1 base and J 4 bases, leaving 16 bases between the germline ends. Germline V gives CDR1 SGHDT, CDR2 YYEEEE. The CDR3 sequence is CASSLSVVRGADTQYF. CDR3 DNA sequence: TGTGCCAGCAGCTTGAGCGTGGTCAGGGGGGCAGATACGCAGTATTTT.

This chain links TRBV27 with TRBJ1-5; no definite D call. V gave up 5 bases and J gave up 5 bases, with 13 bases separating them. CDR1 MNHEY and CDR2 SMNVEV come from the germline V gene (reference sequence). This CDR3 spans 14 amino acids. For the CDR3, the DNA is TGTGCCAGCAGTCAACCCCCGGGGTATCAGCCCCAGCATTTT. Encoded protein: CASSQPPGYQPQHF.

In this sample, this clonotype turned up a few times. The rearrangement uses TRBV4-3 and TRBJ2-1, with a weak D call TRBD2 (5 bases). The CDR3 covers 14 residues. Trimming removed 1 base from V and 3 bases from J, with 7 bases in between. Germline V gene sequence: CDR1 LGHNA, CDR2 YSLEER. CDR3 nucleotide sequence: TGCGCCAGCAGCCAAGGCCGGGGCTACAATGAGCAGTTCTTC. This sequence encodes CASSQGRGYNEQFF.

V gene TRBV6-1 combines with J gene TRBJ2-2; TRBD2 agrees at 11 bases. CDR3 length: 17 amino acids. Germline V gene data show CDR1 as MNHNS and CDR2 as SASEGT. Trimming at V came to 10 bases and at J to 4 bases, leaving 14 bases not matched to a gene. CDR3: CAITGLAGTGSTGELFF. In nucleotides, the CDR3 is TGTGCCATAACCGGACTAGCGGGTACGGGATCCACCGGGGAGCTGTTTTTT.

The chain has TRBV6-6 and TRBJ2-1; a weak D match, TRBD2 (6 bases). Trimming removed 2 bases from V and 7 bases from J, with 12 bases in between. From germline, CDR1 is MNHNY and CDR2 SVGAGI (reference sequence). The CDR3 loop spans 14 amino acids. The CDR3 is CASSYGVGGNEQFF. CDR3 DNA sequence: TGTGCCAGCAGTTACGGGGTTGGGGGGAATGAGCAGTTCTTC.

This chain links TRBV4-3 with TRBJ2-7; tentatively, D is TRBD2 (6 bases). Deletions cut 0 bases from V and 0 bases from J, with 12 bases between. The CDR3 runs 16 residues. The germline V gene has CDR1 LGHNA and CDR2 YSLEER. The CDR3 nucleotides read TGCGCCAGCAGCCAAGATCGGGGGACGGCCTCCTACGAGCAGTACTTC. This encodes CASSQDRGTASYEQYF.

The chain joins TRBV19 to TRBJ2-1; D is undetermined. Germline loops: CDR1 LNHDA, CDR2 SQIVND (reference sequence). With 8 bases removed from V and 2 bases from J, the gap between germline ends came to 10 bases. The CDR3 runs 13 residues. The DNA for the CDR3 is TGTGCCAGTGGTGAGTTCGCCTACAATGAGCAGTTCTTC. Protein product: CASGEFAYNEQFF.

The chain employs TRBV7-2 and TRBJ2-7; D not resolved. The CDR3 length is 15 residues. The germline gives CDR1 SGHTA, CDR2 FQGNSA. V was pared by 6 bases and J by 0 bases, with 15 bases between. CDR3 in amino acids: CASRDGPLSSYEQYF. The DNA of the CDR3 is TGTGCCAGCAGGGATGGACCCTTGAGCTCCTACGAGCAGTACTTC.

The gene calls are TRBV19 and TRBJ2-5; 7 positions agree with TRBD2. Germline V gene data show CDR1 as LNHDA and CDR2 as SQIVND (reference sequence). V gave up 1 base and J gave up 5 bases; unmatched junction bases: 10. CDR3 size: 16 residues. The CDR3 loop reads CASSIVHGGSAETQYF. The CDR3 DNA sequence: TGTGCCAGTAGTATAGTCCATGGCGGGAGTGCGGAGACCCAGTACTTC.

The chain uses TRBV14 and TRBJ2-1; possible D gene TRBD2, 7 bases. V dropped 4 bases and J dropped 3 bases, with 16 bases sitting between them. The germline gives CDR1 SGHDN, CDR2 FVKESK. This CDR3 has 16 residues. DNA of the CDR3: TGTGCCAGCAGCCCCGAGGGGGGGGGTTACTACAATGAGCAGTTCTTC. Translation: CASSPEGGGYYNEQFF.

V is TRBV11-2 and J is TRBJ1-4, with D hard to call. The CDR3 runs 15 residues. The V and J ends lost 5 bases and 7 bases respectively, with 17 bases between them. Germline loops: CDR1 SGHAT, CDR2 FQNNGV. In DNA, the CDR3 is TGTGCCAGCAGCCCGCACGCTGGGAGAGGTGAAAAACTGTTTTTT. It translates to CASSPHAGRGEKLFF.

The chain links TRBV24-1 to TRBJ2-2; unclear D gene. From germline, CDR1 is KGHDR and CDR2 SFDVKD. V was shortened by 10 bases and J by 6 bases, with 8 bases between the two germline ends. The CDR3 consists of 11 residues. CDR3 nucleotides: TGTGCCACAGAATCCTCCGGGGAGCTGTTTTTT. This gives the protein CATESSGELFF.

CDR3 sequence (DNA): TGTGCCAGCAGCTTTCCCGGGACTTCCTACGAGCAGTACTTC. Protein: CASSFPGTSYEQYF. The chain has TRBV5-5 and TRBJ2-7; possibly TRBD2 for D (6 bases). Per germline, CDR1 SGHKS and CDR2 YYEKEE (reference sequence). CDR3 length: 14 amino acids. With 2 bases removed from V and 1 base from J, the gap between germline ends came to 10 bases. The complete variable domain, with remaining parts taken from reference TRBV5-5 and TRBJ2-7, reads DAGVTQSPTHLIKTRGQQVTLRCSPISGHKSVSWYQQVLGQGPQFIFQYYEKEERGRGNFPDRFSARQFPNYSSELNVNALLLGDSALYLCASSFPGTSYEQYFGPGTRLTVT.

V and J are TRBV5-4 and TRBJ1-1; D gene uncertain. CDR1 SGHNT and CDR2 YYREEE come from the germline V gene (reference sequence). This CDR3 contains 15 residues. V was cut by 3 bases and J by 0 bases, with 12 bases left in between. The CDR3 protein is CASSSPMDLNTEAFF. The CDR3 DNA sequence: TGTGCCAGCAGCTCCCCAATGGACTTGAACACTGAAGCTTTCTTT.

The chain combines TRBV29-1 with TRBJ1-5, with a tentative D call TRBD1 (6 bases). The CDR3 covers 12 residues. Per germline, CDR1 SQVTM and CDR2 ANQGSEA. Trimming left V 6 bases short and J 7 bases short, with 13 bases between. The CDR3 here is CSVLQGDQPQHF. CDR3 sequence (DNA): TGCAGCGTCCTACAGGGAGACCAGCCCCAGCATTTT.

The V and J genes are TRBV12-3 or TRBV12-4 and TRBJ1-3; TRBD1 matches 7 bases. Trimming cost V 7 bases and J 8 bases; bases outside gene matches: 20. The CDR3 extends over 17 amino acids. CDR3 in amino acids: CASTDLDRPHPGDTIYF. The CDR3 DNA reads as TGTGCCAGCACCGATTTGGACAGGCCACATCCAGGGGACACCATATATTTT.